This section outlines one T cell receptor (beta chain) sequence together with its context. This CDR3 spans 16 amino acids. The V and J ends lost 0 bases and 1 base respectively, with 10 bases between them. Germline values: CDR1 SNHLY, CDR2 FYNNEI. This specimen comes from a study of cytomegalovirus exposure and HLA in healthy donors. About the study: Early released data had around 79 million unique TCRs, all coming from HLA-typed donors.

The study ran its PCR with 60 Vbeta and 13 Jbeta primers. Data came from immunoSEQ multiplex PCR; TCRdb stores just in-frame clones and leaves some out. Of under 150,000 clones in the sample, 80% are singletons; the top ten hold less than 3%. The source is a man aged 50-60 years in good health and CMV-seronegative. The specimen sequenced was PBMCs. The chain combines TRBV2 with TRBJ1-3, with D unclear. CDR3 loop: CASSEARGVSGNTIYF. Here the CDR3 DNA reads TGTGCCAGCAGTGAAGCGCGGGGAGTATCTGGAAACACCATATATTTT.